This T cell receptor beta chain was observed in a study of blood T cell repertoires in COVID-19. Those who participated ranged in age from about 18 to 89 years and resided in approximately 26 US areas. The CDR3 sequence is 12 residues long. V lost 5 bases to trimming and J lost 9 bases, with 8 bases between them. Method: immunoSEQ multiplex PCR; TCRdb's copy keeps in-frame clones and lacks some. The sample contains roughly 270,000 clones, around 83% of which appear only once. The source is a man aged 40-49 years who had been exposed to COVID-19. The genes are TRBV12-3 or TRBV12-4 and TRBJ2-6; D uncertain. Sequencing was carried out using PBMCs or T cells enriched from blood (not recorded which). CDR3 sequence reads: CASSQIVNVLTF. CDR3 nucleotides: TGTGCCAGCAGTCAAATAGTCAACGTCCTGACTTTC.